Sequencing of this TCR beta chain was carried out in a study of T cell responses to AZD1222 COVID-19 vaccine. The CDR3 runs 13 residues. CDR1 is MNHEY and CDR2 is SMNVEV in the germline V gene (reference sequence). V lost 5 bases to trimming and J lost 6 bases, with 11 bases between them. Generated by immunoSEQ multiplex PCR, the TCRdb table keeps only in-frame clones and is missing some. The top ten clones hold roughly an eighth of a sample with tens of thousands of clones, approximately 84% of them seen once. The sequenced sample was peripheral blood, obtained on day 0 of AZD1222 vaccination. The chain recombines TRBV27 with TRBJ1-5, with D hard to call. This TCR came from an adult in good health. The CDR3 bases are TGTGCCAGCAGTGCCTCAGCGGGTCAGCCCCAGCATTTT. It yields the protein CASSASAGQPQHF.